The 2 T cell receptor beta chains in this list originate from one sample, sequenced in a study of control samples from healthy donors and cancer patients. TCRdb's table, derived via immunoSEQ multiplex PCR, lists solely in-frame clones and lacks some. The sample lists 260,000 or so clones, roughly four fifths occurring once. What was sequenced was PBMCs. These receptors all stem from a woman aged 60-75 years with lung cancer.

V is TRBV29-1 and J is TRBJ1-1, with D uncertain. CDR1 SQVTM and CDR2 ANQGSEA come from the germline V gene. The CDR3 is made up of 13 amino acids. Trimming removed 3 bases at V and 3 bases at J, with 11 bases between. The CDR3 region is CSVEWGRDTEAFF. The CDR3 DNA sequence: TGCAGCGTTGAGTGGGGAAGGGACACTGAAGCTTTCTTT.

The chain is built from TRBV11-2 and TRBJ2-7, with TRBD1 matching over 7 bases. Germline V gene lookup returns CDR1 SGHAT and CDR2 FQNNGV. Trimming at V came to 5 bases and at J to 3 bases, leaving 7 bases not matched to a gene. The CDR3 is 14 residues long. In DNA, the CDR3 is TGTGCCAGCAGCCAGACAGGGACGAGCTACGAGCAGTACTTC. Protein product: CASSQTGTSYEQYF.